This TCR beta chain was found in a study of T cells in Graves' hyperthyroidism and ophthalmopathy. The wider study: Peripheral blood specimens were obtained at initial diagnosis, prior to any treatment. Study-wide points: Stable hyperthyroidism was told apart from ophthalmopathy by a model built on 13 V-J features.

Based on clinical symptoms, serum thyroxine and TRAb, thyroid ultrasound and orbital computed tomography, diagnoses were reached. RNA transcripts were the template for amplifying TCR beta CDR3 regions. Initially, a first-round RT-PCR of the TCR CDR3 employed the HTBI primer set. TCRdb processed the multiplex PCR reads anew with MiXCR; each CDR3 protein has one entry. This table has approximately 610,000 distinct CDR3 sequences, roughly 14% appearing once. This clonotype was observed a few times. Its specificity is unknown. CDR3 length: 16 residues. The V and J ends lost 6 bases and 4 bases respectively, with 18 bases between them. CDR1 is KGHSH, CDR2 LQKENI, per germline.

The sequence derives from a woman aged 40 to 50 with Graves' ophthalmopathy. V usage is TRBV18 and J usage is TRBJ2-2; a weak D match, TRBD2 (5 bases). Sequences were obtained from blood. CDR3 residues: CASSPTEAGLTGELFF. CDR3 nucleotides: TGTGCCAGCTCCCCAACCGAGGCGGGCCTCACCGGGGAGCTGTTTTTT.